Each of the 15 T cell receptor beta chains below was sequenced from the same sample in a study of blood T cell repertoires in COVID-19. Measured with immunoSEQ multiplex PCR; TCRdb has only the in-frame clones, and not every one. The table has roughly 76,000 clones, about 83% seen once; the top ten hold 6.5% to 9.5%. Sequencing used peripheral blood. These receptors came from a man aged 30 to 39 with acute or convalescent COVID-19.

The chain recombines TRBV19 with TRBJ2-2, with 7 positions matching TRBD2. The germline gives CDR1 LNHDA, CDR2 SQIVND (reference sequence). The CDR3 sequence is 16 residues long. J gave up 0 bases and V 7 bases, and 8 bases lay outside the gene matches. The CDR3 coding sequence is TGTGCCAGTACGGGGGGTTGGAAAACGAACACCGGGGAGCTGTTTTTT. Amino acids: CASTGGWKTNTGELFF.

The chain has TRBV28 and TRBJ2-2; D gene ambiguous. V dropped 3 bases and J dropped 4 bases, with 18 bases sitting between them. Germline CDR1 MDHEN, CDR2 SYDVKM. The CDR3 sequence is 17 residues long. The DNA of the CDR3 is TGTGCCAGCAGTTTGTTGTCCCGGTCAAAGATCACCGGGGAGCTGTTTTTT. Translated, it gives CASSLLSRSKITGELFF.

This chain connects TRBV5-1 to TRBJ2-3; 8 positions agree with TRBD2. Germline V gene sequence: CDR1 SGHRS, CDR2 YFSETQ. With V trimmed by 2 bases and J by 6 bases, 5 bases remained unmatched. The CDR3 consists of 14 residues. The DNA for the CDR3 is TGCGCCAGCAGCTTAAGCGGGAGCGCGGATACGCAGTATTTT. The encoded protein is CASSLSGSADTQYF.

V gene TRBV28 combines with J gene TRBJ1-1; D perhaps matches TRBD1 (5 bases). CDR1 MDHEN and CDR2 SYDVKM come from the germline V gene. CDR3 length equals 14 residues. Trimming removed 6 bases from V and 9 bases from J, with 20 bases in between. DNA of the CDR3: TGTGCCAGCAGCTCCGGGGGACCGAACACCCAAGCTTTCTTT. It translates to CASSSGGPNTQAFF. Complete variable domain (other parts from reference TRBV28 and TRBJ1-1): DVKVTQSSRYLVKRTGEKVFLECVQDMDHENMFWYRQDPGLGLRLIYFSYDVKMKEKGDIPEGYSVSREKKERFSLILESASTNQTSMYLCASSSGGPNTQAFFGQGTRLTVV.

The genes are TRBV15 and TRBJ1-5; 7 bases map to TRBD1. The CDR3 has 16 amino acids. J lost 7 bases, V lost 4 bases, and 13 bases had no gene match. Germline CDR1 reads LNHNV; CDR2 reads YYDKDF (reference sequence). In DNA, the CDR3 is TGTGCCACCAGCACATCCCGGAGACAGGGCCGCCAGCCCCAGCATTTT. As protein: CATSTSRRQGRQPQHF.

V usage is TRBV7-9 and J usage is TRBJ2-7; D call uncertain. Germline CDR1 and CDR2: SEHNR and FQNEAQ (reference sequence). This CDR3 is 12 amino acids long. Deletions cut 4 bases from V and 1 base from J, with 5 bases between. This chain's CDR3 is CASSSNSYEQYF. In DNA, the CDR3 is TGTGCCAGCAGCTCCAATTCCTACGAGCAGTACTTC.

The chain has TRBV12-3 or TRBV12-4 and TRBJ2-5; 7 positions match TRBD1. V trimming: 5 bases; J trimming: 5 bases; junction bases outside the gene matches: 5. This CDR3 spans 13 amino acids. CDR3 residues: CASSDRDGETQYF. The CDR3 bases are TGTGCCAGCAGTGACAGGGACGGGGAGACCCAGTACTTC.

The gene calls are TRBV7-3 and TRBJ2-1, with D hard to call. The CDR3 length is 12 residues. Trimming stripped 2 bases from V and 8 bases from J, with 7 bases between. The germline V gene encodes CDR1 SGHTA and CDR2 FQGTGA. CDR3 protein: CASSLGRHEQFF. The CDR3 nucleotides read TGTGCCAGCAGCTTAGGGCGCCATGAGCAGTTCTTC.

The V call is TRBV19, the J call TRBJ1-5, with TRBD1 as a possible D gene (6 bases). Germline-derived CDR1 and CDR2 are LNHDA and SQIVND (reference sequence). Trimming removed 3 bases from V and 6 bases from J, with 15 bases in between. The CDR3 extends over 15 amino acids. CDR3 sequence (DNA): TGTGCCAGTAGTATCTTAGGACAGACTGCTCAGCCCCAGCATTTT. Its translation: CASSILGQTAQPQHF.

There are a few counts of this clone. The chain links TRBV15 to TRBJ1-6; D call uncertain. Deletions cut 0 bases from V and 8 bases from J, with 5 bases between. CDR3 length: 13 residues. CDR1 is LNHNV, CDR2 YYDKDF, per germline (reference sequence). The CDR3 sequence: CATSRDRDSPLHF. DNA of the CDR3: TGTGCCACCAGCAGAGATCGGGATTCACCCCTCCACTTT.

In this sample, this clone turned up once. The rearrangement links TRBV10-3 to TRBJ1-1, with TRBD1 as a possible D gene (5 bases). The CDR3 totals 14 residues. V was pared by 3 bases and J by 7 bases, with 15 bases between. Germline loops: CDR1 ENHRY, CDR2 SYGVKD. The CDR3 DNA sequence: TGTGCCATCAGTGATAGGGGCGGGGCGGATGAAGCTTTCTTT. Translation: CAISDRGGADEAFF.

CDR3 nucleotide sequence: TGTGCCAGCAGTTACGGGGGCAGGGAAAACATTCAGTACTTC. Translating it yields CASSYGGRENIQYF. V usage is TRBV6-5 and J usage is TRBJ2-4, with D tentatively TRBD1 (6 bases). The CDR3 runs to 14 residues. Germline loops: CDR1 MNHEY, CDR2 SVGAGI. The V gene lost 2 bases and the J gene lost 5 bases, with 10 bases spanning the gap.

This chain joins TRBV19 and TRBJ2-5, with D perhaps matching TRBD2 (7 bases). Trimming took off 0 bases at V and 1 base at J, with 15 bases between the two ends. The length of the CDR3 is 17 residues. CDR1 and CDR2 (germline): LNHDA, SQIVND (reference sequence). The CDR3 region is CASSIDSGGATQETQYF. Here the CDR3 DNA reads TGTGCCAGTAGTATAGATTCGGGGGGCGCCACCCAAGAGACCCAGTACTTC.

The chain's CDR3 is CATSDIRGEQFF. DNA of the CDR3: TGTGCCACCAGTGATATTAGAGGGGAGCAGTTCTTC. V gene TRBV24-1 combines with J gene TRBJ2-1; possibly TRBD2 for D (5 bases). V lost 3 bases and J 10 bases, leaving 9 bases between the germline ends. The CDR3 totals 12 residues. Germline V gene lookup returns CDR1 KGHDR and CDR2 SFDVKD.

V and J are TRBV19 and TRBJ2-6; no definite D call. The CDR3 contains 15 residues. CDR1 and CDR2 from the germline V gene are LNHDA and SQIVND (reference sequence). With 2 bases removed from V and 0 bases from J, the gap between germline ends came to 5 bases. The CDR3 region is CASSITGSGANVLTF. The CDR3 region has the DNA TGTGCCAGTAGTATAACCGGCTCTGGGGCCAACGTCCTGACTTTC.